The 24 T cell receptor beta chains below come from one sample, sequenced in a study of spatial heterogeneity in lung cancer. Documented time point: sample taken at primary tumor resection. Sequencing of whole RNA from tumor, nontumor lung or frozen PBMC involved no sorting. From the 5' RACE reads, TCRdb called clonotypes with MiXCR, one entry per CDR3 protein. The table records fewer than 20,000 distinct CDR3 sequences, around 19% of them present only once. The material was PBMCs, obtained at surgery. The receptors were sampled from a male donor with early-stage non-small cell lung cancer.

This chain links TRBV6-5 with TRBJ1-1, with a tentative D call TRBD1 (5 bases). CDR1 and CDR2 from the germline V gene are MNHEY and SVGAGI. Trimming stripped 5 bases from V and 4 bases from J, with 14 bases between. This CDR3 is 14 amino acids long. Written as DNA, the CDR3 is TGTGCCAGCAGTCCTCTCCAGGGTGTCACTGAAGCTTTCTTT. This sequence encodes CASSPLQGVTEAFF.

The V call is TRBV5-1, the J call TRBJ2-1, with D unresolved. The CDR3 has 16 residues. The V end was cut by 4 bases, the J end by 0 bases, with 14 bases between. Germline-derived CDR1 and CDR2 are SGHRS and YFSETQ. CDR3 nucleotides: TGCGCCAGCAGCAATGAGCCGATGAGCTCCTACAATGAGCAGTTCTTC. It specifies CASSNEPMSSYNEQFF.

The table lists this clonotype with a few counts. The genes are TRBV20-1 and TRBJ1-2, with unresolved D. V was trimmed by 3 bases and J by 7 bases, leaving 15 bases between them. This CDR3 region has 13 residues. Germline V gene sequence: CDR1 DFQATT, CDR2 SNEGSKA (reference sequence). The CDR3 here is CSASAQESTGYTF. In DNA, the CDR3 is TGCAGTGCTAGTGCGCAGGAATCGACTGGCTACACCTTC.

This clonotype occurred many times. The chain links TRBV20-1 to TRBJ2-7, with a possible D match to TRBD1 (6 bases). CDR3 size: 14 residues. The ends were cut back, 5 bases at V and 9 bases at J, with 23 bases in the middle. Germline-derived CDR1 and CDR2 are DFQATT and SNEGSKA (reference sequence). The CDR3 coding sequence is TGCAGTGCTTCTCCGGGCCAGGGGTCAGACGGGCAGTACTTC. It yields the protein CSASPGQGSDGQYF.

This clonotype occurred many times. The V and J genes are TRBV12-3 or TRBV12-4 and TRBJ1-2; D is possibly TRBD1 (5 bases). The CDR3 consists of 14 residues. The germline V and J ends were trimmed by 5 bases and 4 bases, with 14 bases remaining between them. DNA of the CDR3: TGTGCCAGCAGTCCGGGACCCGTGGGCTATGGCTACACCTTC. Translated: CASSPGPVGYGYTF.

The rearrangement uses TRBV6-4 and TRBJ1-1, with TRBD1 identical over 10 bases. Germline-derived CDR1 and CDR2 are MRHNA and SNTAGT. V trimming: 6 bases; J trimming: 7 bases; junction bases outside the gene matches: 8. CDR3 length: 14 residues. As DNA, the CDR3 is TGTGCCAGCAGACTTGACAGGGGGCTAGTTGAAGCTTTCTTT. Amino acids: CASRLDRGLVEAFF.

This clonotype has at least ten counts. The rearrangement joins TRBV24-1 to TRBJ2-3; D is possibly TRBD1 or TRBD2 (5 bases each). Trimming pared 2 bases from V and 0 bases from J, leaving 11 bases between. CDR1 is KGHDR, CDR2 SFDVKD, per germline. The CDR3 totals 16 residues. CDR3 bases: TGTGCCACCAGTGATTCCGGGACGGCTAGCACAGATACGCAGTATTTT. This gives the protein CATSDSGTASTDTQYF.

The chain recombines TRBV5-1 with TRBJ2-7; TRBD2 matches at 7 bases. The CDR3 loop spans 13 amino acids. The germline gives CDR1 SGHRS, CDR2 YFSETQ. V shed 6 bases, J shed 7 bases, and the junction held 10 bases outside the gene matches. The CDR3 sequence is CASNPPGGGEQYF. The CDR3 DNA reads TGCGCCAGCAACCCGCCGGGGGGTGGAGAGCAGTACTTC.

At least ten counts were recorded for this clonotype. This chain links TRBV11-2 with TRBJ1-1; no firm D call. The CDR3 is 14 residues long. The V end lost 2 bases, the J end lost 5 bases, and 12 bases lay between the germline ends. Germline V gene data show CDR1 as SGHAT and CDR2 as FQNNGV. CDR3 residues: CASSLSFPGTEAFF. CDR3 DNA sequence: TGTGCCAGCAGCTTATCCTTTCCTGGTACTGAAGCTTTCTTT.

Only a few counts were recorded for this clonotype. One end of the junction is discordant with germline, which a read error may explain. This rearrangement joins TRBV7-9 to TRBJ2-7, with 8 bases that match TRBD1. The V gene's germline CDR1 is SEHNR and CDR2 FQNEAQ (reference sequence). CDR3 length equals 14 residues. CDR3 nucleotides: TGTGCCACCAGCAGGGGGCAGGGCTCGTACGAGCAGTACTTC. Amino acid sequence: CATSRGQGSYEQYF.

Details on this clonotype: A read error may explain this, as a much larger clone is one base away. The chain carries TRBV12-3 or TRBV12-4 and TRBJ2-7; D is perhaps TRBD1 (6 bases). The CDR3 is made up of 15 amino acids. CDR3 in DNA: TGTGTCAGCAGTTTAAAAACGGACAGCACCTACGAGCAGTACTTC. This sequence encodes CVSSLKTDSTYEQYF.

CDR3 sequence (DNA): TGTGCCAGCAGATTTGGACCCTTGTATGAGACCCAGTACTTC. It specifies CASRFGPLYETQYF. The chain combines TRBV27 with TRBJ2-5; no definite D call. There are 14 residues in the CDR3. Looked up from germline, CDR1 is MNHEY and CDR2 is SMNVEV (reference sequence). V dropped 6 bases and J dropped 5 bases, with 16 bases sitting between them.

The CDR3 DNA sequence: TGTGCCAGCAGCCGGGGGTTGGGGGCTCTCCACGAGCAGTACTTC. It codes for CASSRGLGALHEQYF. The chain employs TRBV14 and TRBJ2-7; D perhaps matches TRBD1 (6 bases). Germline values: CDR1 SGHDN, CDR2 FVKESK. This CDR3 is built from 15 residues. Trimming took off 4 bases at V and 5 bases at J, with 18 bases between the two ends.

In this sample, this clonotype turned up a few times. The rearrangement joins TRBV12-3 or TRBV12-4 to TRBJ1-6; possible D gene TRBD1, 5 bases. The CDR3 contains 15 residues. Trimming left V 6 bases short and J 6 bases short, with 15 bases between. CDR3 nucleotide sequence: TGTGCCAGCAGCCTCGGTGGGACCGTTAATTCACCCCTCCACTTT. Translated, it gives CASSLGGTVNSPLHF.

This clonotype was observed at least ten times. The gene calls are TRBV18 and TRBJ1-5, with no clear D. The V end was cut by 3 bases, the J end by 5 bases, with 8 bases between. The CDR3 loop spans 13 amino acids. From germline, CDR1 is KGHSH and CDR2 LQKENI. The CDR3 bases are TGTGCCAGCTCACCGGAGATGGATCAGCCCCAGCATTTT. Amino acids: CASSPEMDQPQHF.

Ten or more counts support this clonotype. The chain couples TRBV6-6 to TRBJ2-1, with 11 positions matching TRBD2. V lost 5 bases to trimming and J lost 7 bases; unmatched junction nucleotides: 10. CDR3 length: 16 amino acids. Germline V CDR1 and CDR2: MNHNY, SVGAGI (reference sequence). In DNA, the CDR3 is TGTGCCAGCAGTAATAGCGGGGGGGCCGATAAGAATGAGCAGTTCTTC. Its protein is CASSNSGGADKNEQFF.

This clonotype was counted many times. This rearrangement joins TRBV7-2 to TRBJ2-5, with a tentative D call TRBD1 (6 bases). Trimming took 5 bases from V and 1 from J, leaving 11 bases between them. There are 14 residues in the CDR3. The V gene's germline CDR1 is SGHTA and CDR2 FQGNSA. CDR3 loop: CASSPRDTQETQYF. The CDR3 DNA follows: TGTGCCAGCAGCCCCCGGGACACCCAAGAGACCCAGTACTTC.

Note on this clonotype: A much larger clonotype is one base distant, so this may be a read error. CDR3 sequence: CASSLAPGAPGPEKLFF. The CDR3 DNA follows: TGTGCCAGCAGCTTAGCGCCCGGGGCCCCGGGGCCTGAAAAACTGTTTTTT. The chain employs TRBV7-9 and TRBJ1-4, with D perhaps TRBD1 (5 bases). Looked up from germline, CDR1 is SEHNR and CDR2 is FQNEAQ (reference sequence). Trimming took 0 bases from V and 7 from J, leaving 18 bases between them. CDR3 length equals 17 residues.

The sample holds many counts of this clonotype. The CDR3 nucleotides read TGTGCCAGCCTAGTATCCAGGGCAACTAATGAAAAACTGTTTTTT. Amino acid sequence: CASLVSRATNEKLFF. This chain joins TRBV2 and TRBJ1-4, with a tentative D call TRBD1 (5 bases). CDR3 length equals 15 residues. V was shortened by 8 bases and J by 0 bases, with 13 bases between the two germline ends. Germline V gene lookup returns CDR1 SNHLY and CDR2 FYNNEI.

The chain uses TRBV24-1 and TRBJ2-1; TRBD1 agrees at 7 bases. Germline CDR1 and CDR2: KGHDR and SFDVKD. This CDR3 is built from 13 residues. Trimming at V came to 10 bases and at J to 2 bases, leaving 4 bases not matched to a gene. CDR3 in amino acids: CATGTETYNEQFF. CDR3 nucleotide sequence: TGTGCCACGGGGACAGAGACCTACAATGAGCAGTTCTTC.

This clonotype was seen at least ten times. This chain joins TRBV20-1 and TRBJ2-7; D gene unclear. The CDR3 runs 14 residues. Germline loops: CDR1 DFQATT, CDR2 SNEGSKA (reference sequence). Trimming pared 6 bases from V and 6 bases from J, leaving 21 bases between. CDR3 protein: CSAQIRVSSGEQYF. In DNA form, the CDR3 reads TGCAGTGCGCAGATTAGGGTGTCCTCCGGCGAGCAGTACTTC.

V is TRBV30 and J is TRBJ2-1; D unclear. V was pared by 3 bases and J by 4 bases, with 4 bases between. The CDR3 contains 11 residues. Germline lookup yields CDR1 GTSNPN and CDR2 SVGIG (reference sequence). In DNA, the CDR3 is TGTGCCTGGAGGGGGTACAATGAGCAGTTCTTC. The encoded protein is CAWRGYNEQFF.

This clonotype was counted ten times or more. This chain links TRBV7-9 with TRBJ1-2, with D uncertain. Germline CDR1 SEHNR, CDR2 FQNEAQ (reference sequence). This CDR3 has 13 residues. V lost 1 base, J lost 8 bases, and 11 bases lay in between. This chain's CDR3 is CASSLESFPGYTF. In DNA, the CDR3 is TGTGCCAGCAGCTTAGAGTCCTTCCCCGGCTACACCTTC.

This clonotype was seen ten or more times. J is TRBJ2-5 and V is TRBV18; 11 bases agree with TRBD1. The CDR3 is 15 residues long. After removal of 6 bases from V and 2 bases from J, the junction contained 5 bases not matched to a gene. Germline V gene lookup returns CDR1 KGHSH and CDR2 LQKENI. CDR3 protein: CASSPGTGGQETQYF. The CDR3 nucleotides are TGTGCCAGCTCTCCCGGGACAGGGGGACAAGAGACCCAGTACTTC.